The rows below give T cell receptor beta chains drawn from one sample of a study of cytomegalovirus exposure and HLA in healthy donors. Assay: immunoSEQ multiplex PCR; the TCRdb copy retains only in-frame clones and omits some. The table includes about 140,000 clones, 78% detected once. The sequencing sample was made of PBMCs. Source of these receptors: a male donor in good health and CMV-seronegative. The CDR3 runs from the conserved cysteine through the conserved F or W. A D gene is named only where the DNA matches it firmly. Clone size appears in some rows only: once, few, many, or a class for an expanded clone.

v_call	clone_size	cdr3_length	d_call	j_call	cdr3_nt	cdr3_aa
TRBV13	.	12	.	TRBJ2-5	TGTGCCAGCAGCTTAGGGGCGGGGACCCAGTACTTC	CASSLGAGTQYF
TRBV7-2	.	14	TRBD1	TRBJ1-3	TGTGCCAGCAGCTTGGACAGGGGAGGAAACACCATATATTTT	CASSLDRGGNTIYF
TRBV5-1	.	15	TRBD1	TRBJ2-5	TGCGCCAGCAGTCCGGACAGGGGGCGTGGAGAGACCCAGTACTTC	CASSPDRGRGETQYF
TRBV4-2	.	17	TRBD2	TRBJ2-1	TGTGCCAGCAGCCAAGATGAGGGTAGCGGGGGGGGAAATGAGCAGTTCTTC	CASSQDEGSGGGNEQFF
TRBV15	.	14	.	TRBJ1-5	TGTGCCACCAGGGGCCCAGGGCTAGGTCAGCCCCAGCATTTT	CATRGPGLGQPQHF
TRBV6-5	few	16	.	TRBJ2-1	TGTGCCAGCAGTTACTCCTCACCTAGTCCGACCAGTGAGCAGTTCTTC	CASSYSSPSPTSEQFF
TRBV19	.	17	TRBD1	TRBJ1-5	TGTGCCAGTAGCGGGACAGGGGGCGCTAGGGTCAATCAGCCCCAGCATTTT	CASSGTGGARVNQPQHF
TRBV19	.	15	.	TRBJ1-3	TGTGCCAGTAGTATAAGTCGAGACTCTGGAAACACCATATATTTT	CASSISRDSGNTIYF
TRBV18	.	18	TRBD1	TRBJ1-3	TGTGCCAGCTCACCCAAAGTTGGACAGGGAGCTACTGGAAACACCATATATTTT	CASSPKVGQGATGNTIYF
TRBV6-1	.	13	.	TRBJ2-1	TGTGCCAGCCCGCCGACAGGGAGGAATGAGCAGTTCTTC	CASPPTGRNEQFF
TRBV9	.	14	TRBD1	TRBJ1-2	TGTGCCAGCAGCGTAGACAGGGGTTTCTATGGCTACACCTTC	CASSVDRGFYGYTF
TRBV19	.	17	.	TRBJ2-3	TGTGCCAGTAGTAAAGGGGGGACGGGGGGCTCCCCAGATACGCAGTATTTT	CASSKGGTGGSPDTQYF
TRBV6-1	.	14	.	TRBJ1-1	TGTGCCAGCAGTCTCACAGGGACGATTACGGAAGCTTTCTTT	CASSLTGTITEAFF
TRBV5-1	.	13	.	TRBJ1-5	TGCGCCACCGCAACAGGGATAGATCAGCCCCAGCATTTT	CATATGIDQPQHF
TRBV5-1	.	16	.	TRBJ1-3	TGCGCCAGCAGCTTCGGACTCCCAAGCTCTGGAAACACCATATATTTT	CASSFGLPSSGNTIYF
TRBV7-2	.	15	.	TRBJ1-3	TGTGCCAGCAGCAGCAGGGGACCCACTGGAAACACCATATATTTT	CASSSRGPTGNTIYF
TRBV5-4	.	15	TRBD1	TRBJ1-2	TGTGCCAGCAGCAACCTAGGACAGGGCCTCTATGGCTACACCTTC	CASSNLGQGLYGYTF
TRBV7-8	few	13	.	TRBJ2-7	TGTGCCAGCAGCTTGACAGGTACCTACGAGCAGTACTTC	CASSLTGTYEQYF
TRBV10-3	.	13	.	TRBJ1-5	TGTGCCATCAGTGAATACAGAGATCAGCCCCAGCATTTT	CAISEYRDQPQHF
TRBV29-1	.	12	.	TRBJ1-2	TGCAGCGTTGACCATAGGGGCTATGGCTACACCTTC	CSVDHRGYGYTF
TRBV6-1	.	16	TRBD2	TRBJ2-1	TGTGCCAGCAGTGACAGCGGGGGCCGCTCCTACAATGAGCAGTTCTTC	CASSDSGGRSYNEQFF
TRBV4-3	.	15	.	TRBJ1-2	TGCGCCAGCAGCCTTGGTGCAGCGGGTTCTGATGGCTACACCTTC	CASSLGAAGSDGYTF
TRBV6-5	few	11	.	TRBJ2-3	TGTGCCAGCAGTAGAGGGGATACGCAGTATTTT	CASSRGDTQYF